This TCR beta chain was captured by sequencing in a study of T cell repertoires in cytomegalovirus infection. Study results and caveats: Adding up the frequency of public TCR beta families identified people who carried CMV plus the relevant HLA. The ex vivo response showed dominance by HLA-C-restricted CMV-specific TCR beta clonotypes.

V was clipped by 6 bases and J by 3 bases, with 20 bases between them. This CDR3 is 16 amino acids long. CDR1 and CDR2 from the germline V gene are MNHEY and SVGEGT. As regards this clonotype: Its antigen remains unknown.

TCRdb itself ran the reads through MiXCR, one entry per CDR3 protein. The sample has some 240,000 distinct CDR3 sequences; around 15% are singletons. Sequenced: CD8+ T cells from PBMCs. This clonotype was obtained from a human donor in good health (CMV status not recorded). Some clones in this sample may be carry-over from other donors' samples. V is TRBV6-2 or TRBV6-3 and J is TRBJ2-5; D unresolved. This CDR3 is CASRLWTDAWEETQYF. The CDR3, as DNA: TGTGCCAGCAGATTGTGGACGGACGCTTGGGAAGAGACCCAGTACTTC.